This is a list of T cell receptor beta chains from one sample in a study of beta chain features in type 1 diabetes. Clones were read by immunoSEQ multiplex PCR, and TCRdb kept only the in-frame ones, dropping some. The sample gives under 450,000 clones, around 13% of which show up once; roughly 0.04% is in the top ten. The sample taken for sequencing was naive CD4+ T cells from blood. These receptors all come from a man between 25 and 39 years old in good health. CDR3s include the opening cysteine and the closing phenylalanine or tryptophan. D genes are given only for firm matches. Some rows have no size entry. The others give once, few or many, or a class for an expanded clone.

few,.,TRBV9,TRBJ2-2,CASSVETANTGELFF,TGTGCCAGCAGCGTAGAGACCGCGAACACCGGGGAGCTGTTTTTT
few,.,TRBV30,TRBJ1-2,CAWSGTGADGYTF,TGTGCCTGGAGCGGTACGGGGGCAGATGGCTACACCTTC
.,.,TRBV7-2,TRBJ2-3,CASSLAPSGSTDTQYF,TGTGCCAGCAGCTTAGCCCCGAGCGGATCCACAGATACGCAGTATTTT
few,.,TRBV11-2,TRBJ2-1,CASSLLGANYNEQFF,TGTGCCAGCAGCTTACTCGGGGCTAATTACAATGAGCAGTTCTTC
.,.,TRBV27,TRBJ2-3,CASSLGGLDTQYF,TGTGCCAGCAGTCTAGGTGGTTTAGATACGCAGTATTTT
.,.,TRBV30,TRBJ1-1,CAWKKWRTEAFF,TGTGCCTGGAAGAAATGGCGGACTGAAGCTTTCTTT
few,.,TRBV4-3,TRBJ2-1,CASSQSAGAHSYNEQFF,TGCGCCAGCAGCCAGTCGGCAGGGGCCCACTCCTACAATGAGCAGTTCTTC
.,.,TRBV5-4,TRBJ1-1,CASSQREYTEAFF,TGTGCCAGCAGCCAAAGAGAGTACACTGAAGCTTTCTTT
.,.,TRBV25-1,TRBJ1-2,CASSEINGYTF,TGTGCCAGCAGTGAAATAAATGGCTACACCTTC
.,.,TRBV27,TRBJ2-7,CASSLRPDRREQYF,TGTGCCAGCAGTTTGCGGCCTGACCGACGCGAGCAGTACTTC
once,.,TRBV7-9,TRBJ1-1,CASSLDVGNTEAFF,TGTGCCAGCAGCTTAGATGTGGGGAACACTGAAGCTTTCTTT
few,.,TRBV30,TRBJ2-1,CAWSEATTYNEQFF,TGTGCCTGGAGTGAGGCGACTACCTACAATGAGCAGTTCTTC
.,.,TRBV5-1,TRBJ1-5,CASRSSGNQPQHF,TGCGCCAGCAGATCATCAGGGAATCAGCCCCAGCATTTT
.,TRBD2,TRBV10-3,TRBJ2-3,CAISVSGGAADTQYF,TGTGCCATCAGTGTTAGCGGGGGGGCCGCAGATACGCAGTATTTT
few,TRBD2,TRBV4-1,TRBJ2-7,CASSLRSGLAGALYEQYF,TGCGCCAGCAGCTTGCGCTCGGGACTAGCGGGGGCATTATACGAGCAGTACTTC
few,.,TRBV28,TRBJ2-1,CASSRQGGNEQFF,TGTGCCAGCAGCCGACAAGGGGGGAATGAGCAGTTCTTC
few,.,TRBV29-1,TRBJ1-2,CSVEGGVSYGYTF,TGCAGCGTTGAGGGGGGCGTGAGCTATGGCTACACCTTC
few,TRBD2,TRBV5-4,TRBJ2-1,CASSLALAGNEQFF,TGTGCCAGCAGCTTGGCTTTAGCGGGGAATGAGCAGTTCTTC
.,.,TRBV10-1,TRBJ2-1,CASSESANEQFF,TGCGCCAGCAGTGAGTCGGCAAATGAGCAGTTCTTC
.,.,TRBV4-1,TRBJ2-6,CASSQTARMGANVLTF,TGCGCCAGCAGCCAAACCGCTCGCATGGGGGCCAACGTCCTGACTTTC
few,.,TRBV4-1,TRBJ2-1,CASSQDIYNEQFF,TGCGCCAGCAGCCAAGATATCTACAATGAGCAGTTCTTC
few,.,TRBV6-5,TRBJ2-5,CASSYVETQYF,TGTGCCAGCAGTTATGTAGAGACCCAGTACTTC
few,TRBD1,TRBV9,TRBJ2-3,CASSVATTGASTDTQYF,TGTGCCAGCAGCGTAGCAACGACAGGGGCCAGCACAGATACGCAGTATTTT
.,.,TRBV5-4,TRBJ2-1,CASSLEEGLGNEQFF,TGTGCCAGCAGCCTAGAGGAAGGACTCGGCAATGAGCAGTTCTTC
few,.,TRBV5-1,TRBJ1-6,CASSLSGTDTGVPLHF,TGCGCCAGCAGCTTGAGTGGGACCGATACGGGTGTACCCCTCCACTTT
.,.,TRBV7-9,TRBJ2-5,CASSLGQETQYF,TGTGCCAGCAGCTTAGGACAAGAGACCCAGTACTTC